The rows below give T cell receptor beta chains drawn from one sample of a study of long-term antiretroviral therapy in people with HIV. Clones were sequenced by immunoSEQ multiplex PCR, and TCRdb holds only the in-frame ones, with some missing. In the table there are 25,000 to 35,000 clones, 80% to 90% of which are singletons. The input for sequencing was unsorted PBMCs, taken roughly 5 years before starting antiretroviral therapy. These receptors came from a man in his fifties or sixties with HIV. CDR3s include the opening cysteine and the closing phenylalanine or tryptophan. Fields, in order: D gene, V gene, clone size, J gene, CDR3 DNA, CDR3 protein. D genes are given only for firm matches. Some rows mark clone size as missing; the rest say once, few, many or name a class of expanded clone.

.	TRBV6-1	.	TRBJ2-7	TGTGCCAGCACCATGACTTCCTACGAGCAGTACTTC	CASTMTSYEQYF
.	TRBV5-1	.	TRBJ1-1	TGCGCCAGCAGCTCCCTGAGTTTTGGGTCGGACACTGAAGCTTTCTTT	CASSSLSFGSDTEAFF
.	TRBV11-2	.	TRBJ2-3	TGTGCCAGCAGCCCGGGACCGACAGATACGCAGTATTTT	CASSPGPTDTQYF
.	TRBV14	.	TRBJ1-2	TGTGCCAGCAGCCAAGTCGAACTCTTTGGCTACACCTTC	CASSQVELFGYTF
.	TRBV7-3	.	TRBJ2-2	TGTGCCAGCAGTCCAGCCTGGGGCATGAACACCGGGGAGCTGTTTTTT	CASSPAWGMNTGELFF
TRBD1	TRBV6-1	.	TRBJ2-5	TGTGCCAGCAGTGTTGGACAGGGTAGGGCCCCAGAGACCCAGTACTTC	CASSVGQGRAPETQYF
.	TRBV7-9	once	TRBJ2-5	TGTGCCAGCAGCTTAGCCGGTTTAGAGACCCAGTACTTC	CASSLAGLETQYF
TRBD2	TRBV27	.	TRBJ2-1	TGTGCCAGCAGAATGAATAGCGGGGGGGCATGGAATGAGCAGTTCTTC	CASRMNSGGAWNEQFF
.	TRBV6-1	.	TRBJ2-1	TGTGCCAGCAGTGAATTGGCCAGAAACAATGAGCAGTTCTTC	CASSELARNNEQFF
.	TRBV5-1	once	TRBJ2-3	TGCGCCAGCAGTCTATATGGGGGGGCCAGCACAGATACGCAGTATTTT	CASSLYGGASTDTQYF
.	TRBV5-6	.	TRBJ2-7	TGTGCCAGCAGCGACCCGACAGGAAACTACGAGCAGTACTTC	CASSDPTGNYEQYF
TRBD1	TRBV5-6	.	TRBJ1-1	TGTGCCAGCAGCTTGGTAGGCAGGGGGCTCGCTGAAGCTTTCTTT	CASSLVGRGLAEAFF
.	TRBV5-1	few	TRBJ2-7	TGCGCCAGCAGCCCGACCCAGGCCTACGAGCAGTACTTC	CASSPTQAYEQYF
TRBD1	TRBV5-4	.	TRBJ1-1	TGTGCCAGCAGCTGGGAACCCGGGACAGCGGTGAACACTGAAGCTTTCTTT	CASSWEPGTAVNTEAFF
.	TRBV18	.	TRBJ2-6	TGTGCCAGCTCACCAACAGGTTCAGTCTCTGGGGCCAACGTCCTGACTTTC	CASSPTGSVSGANVLTF
TRBD1	TRBV7-9	once	TRBJ1-2	TGTGCCAGCACCCCCAGGGGACAGACCGGAGGCTATGGCTACACCTTC	CASTPRGQTGGYGYTF
TRBD2	TRBV28	.	TRBJ2-3	TGTGCCAGCAGCACTAGCGGGGGGGCAGATACGCAGTATTTT	CASSTSGGADTQYF
.	TRBV7-9	once	TRBJ2-7	TGTGCCAGCGCGGGACTCTCACCCTACGAGCAGTACTTC	CASAGLSPYEQYF
TRBD1	TRBV7-2	.	TRBJ2-5	TGTGCCAGCAGCGCGGGACAGGCCGGGCAGACCCAGTACTTC	CASSAGQAGQTQYF
TRBD2	TRBV18	.	TRBJ2-7	TGTGCCAGCTCACCATTTACTGGACTAGCGGGCTCATACGAGCAGTACTTC	CASSPFTGLAGSYEQYF
.	TRBV27	.	TRBJ2-7	TGTGCCAGCAGTTTATCTGGCTGGAGGGAGCAGTACTTC	CASSLSGWREQYF
TRBD1	TRBV27	few	TRBJ2-7	TGTGCCAGCAGACAGGGACAGGTTTCCTACGAGCAGTACTTC	CASRQGQVSYEQYF
.	TRBV4-1	few	TRBJ1-5	TGCGCCAGCAGCCAAGATGGCGGGAGAAGCAATCAGCCCCAGCATTTT	CASSQDGGRSNQPQHF
.	TRBV27	.	TRBJ1-6	TGTGCCAGCAGTTGGACCCTTTCCGGTTCACCCCTCCACTTT	CASSWTLSGSPLHF